One TCR beta chain is described in this entry. The sample belongs to a study of tumor-infiltrating T cells and Merkel cell polyomavirus. In the study overall: The T cells studied were CD8+ and recognized the Merkel cell polyomavirus KLL epitope.

The method was immunoSEQ multiplex PCR; TCRdb's version includes in-frame clones alone and lacks a portion of them. The data contain 24,000 or so clones, 70% to 90% of them seen just once; the ten biggest clones take up roughly 3%. Immunohistochemistry showed robust Merkel cell polyomavirus Large T antigen staining in every patient's tumor. KLL-tetramer+ populations exceeded 0.04% of CD8+ T cells in blood and/or cultured TIL. CDR1 and CDR2 (germline): SEHNR, FQNEAQ (reference sequence). CDR3 size: 14 residues. V was trimmed by 1 base and J by 1 base, leaving 5 bases between them. The rearrangement links TRBV7-9 to TRBJ1-5; D ambiguous. Sequencing was done on a sample of lymph node tissue. The TCR sequence derives from a man aged 50 or older with Merkel cell carcinoma. CDR3 loop: CASSLGQSNQPQHF. CDR3 coding DNA: TGTGCCAGCAGCTTAGGACAAAGCAATCAGCCCCAGCATTTT.